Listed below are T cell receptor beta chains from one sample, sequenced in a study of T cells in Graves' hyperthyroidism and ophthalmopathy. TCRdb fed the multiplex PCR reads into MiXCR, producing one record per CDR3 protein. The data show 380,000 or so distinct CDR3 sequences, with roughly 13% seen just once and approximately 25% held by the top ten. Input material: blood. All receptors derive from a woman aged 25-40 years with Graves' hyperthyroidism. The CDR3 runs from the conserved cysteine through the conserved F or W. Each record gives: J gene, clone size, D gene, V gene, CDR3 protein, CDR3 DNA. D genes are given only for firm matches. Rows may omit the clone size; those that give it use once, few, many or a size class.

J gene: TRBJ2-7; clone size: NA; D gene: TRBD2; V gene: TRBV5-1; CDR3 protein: CASSFTQAGGQYEQYF; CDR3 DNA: TGCGCCAGCAGCTTCACACAAGCGGGAGGGCAGTACGAGCAGTACTTC
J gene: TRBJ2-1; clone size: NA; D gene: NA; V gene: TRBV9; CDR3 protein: CASSLLDSSYNEQFF; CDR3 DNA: TGTGCCAGCAGCTTACTAGACAGCTCCTACAATGAGCAGTTCTTC
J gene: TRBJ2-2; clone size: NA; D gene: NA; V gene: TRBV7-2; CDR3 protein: CASSLVTVQTGELFF; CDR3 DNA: TGTGCCAGCAGCTTAGTGACAGTACAGACCGGGGAGCTGTTTTTT
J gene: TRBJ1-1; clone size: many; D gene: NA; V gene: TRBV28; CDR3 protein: CASSLAGALLNTEAFF; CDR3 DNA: TGTGCCAGCAGTTTGGCGGGGGCCCTTTTGAACACTGAAGCTTTCTTT
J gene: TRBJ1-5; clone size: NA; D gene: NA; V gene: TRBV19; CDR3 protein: CASSMGAGNQPQHF; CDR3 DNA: TGTGCCAGTAGTATGGGGGCAGGCAATCAGCCCCAGCATTTT
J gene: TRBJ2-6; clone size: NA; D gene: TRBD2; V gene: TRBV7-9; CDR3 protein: CASSSALRGGLTSGANVLTF; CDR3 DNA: TGTGCCAGCAGCTCAGCCCTTCGGGGGGGCCTCACCTCTGGGGCCAACGTCCTGACTTTC
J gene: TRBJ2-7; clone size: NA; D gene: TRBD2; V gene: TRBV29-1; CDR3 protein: CSAITGTRVFEQYF; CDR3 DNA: TGCAGCGCTATAACCGGGACTAGAGTATTTGAGCAGTACTTC
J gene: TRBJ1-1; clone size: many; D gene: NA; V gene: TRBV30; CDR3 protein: CAWSVPWGRIGTEAFF; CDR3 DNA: TGTGCCTGGAGTGTACCCTGGGGCAGGATCGGGACTGAAGCTTTCTTT
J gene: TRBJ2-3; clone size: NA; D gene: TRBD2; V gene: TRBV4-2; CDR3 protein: CASSQDRASGTDTQYF; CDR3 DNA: TGTGCCAGCAGCCAAGATCGCGCTAGCGGGACAGATACGCAGTATTTT
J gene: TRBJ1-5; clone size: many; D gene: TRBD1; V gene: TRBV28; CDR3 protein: CASTHGDRVFQPQHF; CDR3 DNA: TGTGCCAGCACCCACGGGGACAGGGTGTTTCAGCCCCAGCATTTT
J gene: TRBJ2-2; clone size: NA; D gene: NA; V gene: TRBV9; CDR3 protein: CASGGGAGELFF; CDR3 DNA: TGTGCCAGCGGGGGCGGCGCCGGGGAGCTGTTTTTT
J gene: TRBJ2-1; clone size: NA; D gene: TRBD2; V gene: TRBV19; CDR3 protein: CASTDGGGVEQFF; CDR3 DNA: TGTGCCAGTACGGACGGGGGGGGCGTCGAGCAGTTCTTC
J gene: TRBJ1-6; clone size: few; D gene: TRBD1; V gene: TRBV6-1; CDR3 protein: CASSEQSGTVNSPLHF; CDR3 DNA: TGTGCCAGCAGTGAACAATCCGGGACAGTGAACTCACCCCTCCACTTT
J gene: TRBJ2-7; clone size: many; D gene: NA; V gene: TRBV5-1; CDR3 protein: CASSSTGLPLREQYF; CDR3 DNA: TGCGCCAGCAGCTCTACGGGCTTACCCCTACGGGAGCAGTACTTC
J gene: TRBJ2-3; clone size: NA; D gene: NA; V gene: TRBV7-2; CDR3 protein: CASSSPLRSATQYF; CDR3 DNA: TGTGCCAGCAGCTCTCCCCTTCGGAGTGCTACGCAGTATTTT
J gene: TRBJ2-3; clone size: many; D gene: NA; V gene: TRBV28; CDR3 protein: CASSEAGPNTDTQYF; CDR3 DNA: TGTGCCAGCAGTGAAGCGGGCCCTAACACAGATACGCAGTATTTT
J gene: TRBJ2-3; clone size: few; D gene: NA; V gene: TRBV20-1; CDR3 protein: CSARDGKVGDTQYF; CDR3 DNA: TGCAGTGCTAGAGATGGCAAAGTGGGAGATACGCAGTATTTT